These 24 T cell receptor beta chains came from one sample sequenced in a study of OX40 agonist ivuxolimab in advanced cancers. Sequenced by immunoSEQ multiplex PCR; TCRdb stores in-frame clones only, minus some. The sample consists of about 95,000 clones, about 91% of them appearing once. The sequencing used CD4+ or CD8+ T cells sorted from blood, collected in a trial of the OX40 agonist ivuxolimab. Source of these receptors: an adult with an advanced solid tumor such as melanoma, head and neck, liver or kidney cancer.

This sequence joins TRBV27 and TRBJ2-5, with D possibly TRBD2 on 5 matching bases. This CDR3 is 17 amino acids long. With 3 bases removed from V and 5 bases from J, the gap between germline ends came to 22 bases. Germline values: CDR1 MNHEY, CDR2 SMNVEV (reference sequence). In DNA form, the CDR3 reads TGTGCCAGCAGTTTGGCGGTAGGGCGAGGCGAGCGGGAGACCCAGTACTTC. It encodes CASSLAVGRGERETQYF.

The J gene is TRBJ2-1, the V gene TRBV15; D gene ambiguous. CDR1 LNHNV and CDR2 YYDKDF come from the germline V gene (reference sequence). The V gene lost 3 bases and the J gene lost 9 bases, with 6 bases spanning the gap. The CDR3 has 11 residues. CDR3 sequence: CATSSVGEQFF. CDR3 DNA sequence: TGTGCCACCAGCAGCGTTGGTGAGCAGTTCTTC.

This chain connects TRBV10-3 to TRBJ2-7, with D perhaps assigned TRBD1 or TRBD2 (7 bases each). CDR3 size: 18 residues. V was shortened by 1 base and J by 5 bases, with 24 bases between the two germline ends. The germline V gene has CDR1 ENHRY and CDR2 SYGVKD. CDR3 bases: TGTGCCATCAGTGAGTGGAGGACTAGGGGAGAGGGGGCCGACGAGCAGTACTTC. This sequence encodes CAISEWRTRGEGADEQYF.

CDR3 DNA: TGTGCCAGCAGTGGCGGGGTCAGTTATAATGAAAAACTGTTTTTT. Protein product: CASSGGVSYNEKLFF. The chain is built from TRBV6-1 and TRBJ1-4; D call uncertain. This CDR3 has 15 residues. Germline V gene lookup returns CDR1 MNHNS and CDR2 SASEGT. V gave up 4 bases and J gave up 4 bases, with 13 bases separating them.

The chain employs TRBV9 and TRBJ2-1; D uncertain. The CDR3 runs 12 residues. Germline assignment: CDR1 SGDLS and CDR2 YYNGEE. V lost 3 bases and J 7 bases, leaving 8 bases between the germline ends. CDR3 DNA: TGTGCCAGCAGCGCCCGAAGGAATGAGCAGTTCTTC. This translates into CASSARRNEQFF. The entire variable domain, with the rest obtained from reference TRBV9 and TRBJ2-1, is as follows: DSGVTQTPKHLITATGQRVTLRCSPRSGDLSVYWYQQSLDQGLQFLIQYYNGEERAKGNILERFSAQQFPDLHSELNLSSLELGDSALYFCASSARRNEQFFGPGTRLTVL.

The chain joins TRBV6-6 to TRBJ2-7; 12 bases line up with TRBD2. There are 14 residues in the CDR3. V dropped 5 bases and J dropped 6; count of bases not matched to a gene: 5. The germline V gene encodes CDR1 MNHNY and CDR2 SVGAGI (reference sequence). The DNA of the CDR3 is TGTGCCAGCAGTAAACGGACTAGCGGGACCGAGCAGTACTTC. The encoded protein is CASSKRTSGTEQYF.

The chain combines TRBV7-8 with TRBJ2-1, with 11 bases identical to TRBD1. The CDR3 sequence is 14 residues long. V dropped 3 bases and J dropped 9; count of bases not matched to a gene: 4. Germline values: CDR1 SGHVS, CDR2 FQNEAQ. CDR3 protein: CASSLRTGGSEQFF. The CDR3 DNA reads as TGTGCCAGCAGCTTGAGGACAGGGGGCTCTGAGCAGTTCTTC.

The V call is TRBV25-1, the J call TRBJ2-1; the match to TRBD2 covers 9 bases. Germline CDR1 and CDR2: MGHDK and SYGVNS. The CDR3 covers 14 residues. The trim removed 7 bases at V and 8 bases at J, leaving 9 bases unmatched. The CDR3 loop is CASMGAGGPYEQFF. The CDR3 bases are TGTGCCAGCATGGGTGCGGGAGGGCCGTATGAGCAGTTCTTC.

The chain uses TRBV30 and TRBJ2-3; D remains ambiguous. CDR1 and CDR2 from the germline V gene are GTSNPN and SVGIG (reference sequence). The germline V and J ends were trimmed by 1 base and 2 bases, with 13 bases remaining between them. This CDR3 region has 15 residues. CDR3 coding DNA: TGTGCCTGGAGTGGAGGTTTTGGGGACACAGATACGCAGTATTTT. Encoded protein: CAWSGGFGDTDTQYF. Variable domain in full (rest from reference TRBV30 and TRBJ2-3): SQTIHQWPATLVQPVGSPLSLECTVEGTSNPNLYWYRQAAGRGLQLLFYSVGIGQISSEVPQNLSASRPQDRQFILSSKKLLLSDSGFYLCAWSGGFGDTDTQYFGPGTRLTVL.

The CDR3 coding sequence is TGTGCCAGCAGCCAAGTTTCCAGGGGCGATGGAAACACCATATATTTT. Residues: CASSQVSRGDGNTIYF. This rearrangement joins TRBV4-2 to TRBJ1-3; a weak D match, TRBD1 (6 bases). Trimming stripped 1 base from V and 3 bases from J, with 13 bases between. Germline V gives CDR1 LGHNA, CDR2 YNFKEQ. The CDR3 is made up of 16 amino acids.

J is TRBJ2-7 and V is TRBV15; 10 nucleotides match TRBD1. V shed 8 bases and J 3 bases; nucleotides not matched to a gene: 7. CDR3 length: 14 residues. The V gene's germline CDR1 is LNHNV and CDR2 YYDKDF (reference sequence). This chain's CDR3 is CATGPDRGHYEQYF. CDR3 sequence (DNA): TGTGCCACCGGACCAGACAGGGGGCACTACGAGCAGTACTTC.

The J gene is TRBJ1-2, the V gene TRBV6-5; maybe TRBD1 (6 bases). Germline V gene sequence: CDR1 MNHEY, CDR2 SVGAGI. Deletions cut 4 bases from V and 5 bases from J, with 17 bases between. This CDR3 has 15 amino acids. CDR3 sequence: CASSSPGARVYGYTF. In DNA, the CDR3 is TGTGCCAGCAGTTCCCCGGGGGCACGAGTTTATGGCTACACCTTC.

The chain joins TRBV9 to TRBJ2-3, with TRBD2 matching over 8 bases. The J segment lost 4 bases and the V segment lost 1 base, leaving 2 bases of the junction unmatched. Germline assignment: CDR1 SGDLS and CDR2 YYNGEE. This CDR3 has 14 amino acids. CDR3 loop: CASSVRAGADTQYF. The CDR3 nucleotides read TGTGCCAGCAGCGTAAGAGCGGGAGCAGATACGCAGTATTTT.

The rearrangement uses TRBV9 and TRBJ2-1, with 14 bases identical to TRBD2. Trimming cost V 4 bases and J 8 bases; bases outside gene matches: 2. This CDR3 is 14 amino acids long. Germline V gene sequence: CDR1 SGDLS, CDR2 YYNGEE. CDR3 DNA sequence: TGTGCCAGCAGCTGGGGACTAGCGGGAGATGAGCAGTTCTTC. Translating gives CASSWGLAGDEQFF.

This chain joins TRBV19 and TRBJ1-4; TRBD1 matches 7 bases. Germline-derived CDR1 and CDR2 are LNHDA and SQIVND (reference sequence). V dropped 7 bases and J dropped 6; count of bases not matched to a gene: 8. The CDR3 runs to 14 residues. The chain's CDR3 is CASTPTRGHEKLFF. CDR3 bases: TGTGCCAGTACCCCGACTAGGGGGCATGAAAAACTGTTTTTT.

This clone was counted a single time. The rearrangement links TRBV7-2 to TRBJ2-3; 14 bases align to TRBD2. Germline CDR1 and CDR2: SGHTA and FQGNSA. This CDR3 has 16 amino acids. V lost 4 bases and J lost 6; bases outside the gene matches: 6. DNA of the CDR3: TGTGCCAGCAGCTCACGGACTAGCGGGGGGTATGATACGCAGTATTTT. Amino acid sequence: CASSSRTSGGYDTQYF.

V usage is TRBV5-1 and J usage is TRBJ1-5; maybe TRBD1 (6 bases). This CDR3 spans 14 amino acids. V was cut by 4 bases and J by 3 bases, with 11 bases left in between. Looked up from germline, CDR1 is SGHRS and CDR2 is YFSETQ. CDR3: CASSPDSYNQPQHF. The CDR3 bases are TGCGCCAGCAGCCCGGACAGTTACAATCAGCCCCAGCATTTT.

The V and J genes are TRBV11-2 and TRBJ2-7, with 9 bases matching TRBD1. Unmatched junction bases numbered 14, after V lost 4 bases and J lost 7 bases. The length of the CDR3 is 16 residues. Germline V lookup: CDR1 SGHAT, CDR2 FQNNGV. The CDR3 sequence is CASSSHLRDREREQYF. As DNA, the CDR3 is TGTGCCAGCAGCTCCCACCTCCGGGACAGGGAAAGGGAGCAGTACTTC.

The chain employs TRBV28 and TRBJ1-5; perhaps TRBD1 as D (5 bases). CDR1 is MDHEN, CDR2 SYDVKM, per germline. V lost 8 bases, J lost 1 base, and 9 bases lay in between. The CDR3 runs 13 residues. The CDR3 sequence is CASRQGSNQPQHF. Written as DNA, the CDR3 is TGTGCCAGCCGTCAGGGAAGCAATCAGCCCCAGCATTTT.

In this sample, this clone turned up once. The V call is TRBV9, the J call TRBJ1-4; D remains unclear. This CDR3 is 15 amino acids long. CDR1 SGDLS and CDR2 YYNGEE come from the germline V gene. Between the trimmed V and J ends, which lost 1 base and 7 bases, there was a span of 14 bases. Here the CDR3 DNA reads TGTGCCAGCAGCGTAAGGCCCCAACGGGGTGAAAAACTGTTTTTT. Translating gives CASSVRPQRGEKLFF.

The J gene is TRBJ2-3, the V gene TRBV29-1; no clear D gene. The V gene's germline CDR1 is SQVTM and CDR2 ANQGSEA. Trimming removed 2 bases from V and 6 bases from J, with 9 bases in between. The CDR3 length is 12 residues. The CDR3 nucleotides read TGCAGCGTTGAACAGCGAGATGATACGCAGTATTTT. Protein product: CSVEQRDDTQYF.

This sequence joins TRBV20-1 and TRBJ1-1; D gene uncertain. The CDR3 spans 11 residues. Trimming stripped 7 bases from V and 6 bases from J, with 12 bases between. Germline CDR1 and CDR2: DFQATT and SNEGSKA (reference sequence). The CDR3 sequence: CSVLFGPEAFF. DNA of the CDR3: TGCAGTGTTCTTTTTGGGCCTGAAGCTTTCTTT.

The rearrangement uses TRBV7-2 and TRBJ2-5; 7 bases map to TRBD1. The CDR3 runs 15 residues. J lost 0 bases, V lost 6 bases, and 7 bases had no gene match. Germline CDR1 is SGHTA and CDR2 is FQGNSA. CDR3 protein: CASRAGQANQETQYF. The CDR3 DNA is TGTGCCAGCAGGGCAGGACAGGCCAACCAAGAGACCCAGTACTTC.

The chain combines TRBV27 with TRBJ2-1; possibly TRBD1 for D (6 bases). V lost 2 bases and J lost 5, with 13 bases in between. CDR1 and CDR2 from the germline V gene are MNHEY and SMNVEV (reference sequence). The CDR3 runs 15 residues. The CDR3 is CASSLDYRVHNEQFF. CDR3 nucleotide sequence: TGTGCCAGCAGTTTAGATTACAGGGTCCACAATGAGCAGTTCTTC.